The clone carrying this T cell receptor beta chain occurred once. A much more abundant neighbour one base away suggests this may be a read error. TCRdb processed the RT-PCR reads anew with MiXCR; each CDR3 protein has one entry. The table shows hundreds of thousands of distinct CDR3 sequences, with approximately 15% occurring only once. The CDR3 sequence is 13 residues long. V lost 5 bases and J 5 bases, leaving 10 bases between the germline ends. This sequence joins TRBV12-3 or TRBV12-4 and TRBJ1-5; D unresolved. The source material was memory CD4+ T cells from blood. The receptor's source is a female donor in good health, serving as a healthy control. CDR3 sequence: CASSPNTDQPQHF. In DNA form, the CDR3 reads TGTGCCAGCAGTCCTAACACTGATCAGCCCCAGCATTTT.